The clone carrying this TCR beta chain has only one observation. The V and J ends lost 0 bases and 2 bases respectively, with 14 bases between them. CDR3 length: 17 residues. The germline V gene has CDR1 SGHNT and CDR2 YENEEA. This sample was taken from a study of blood T cell repertoires in COVID-19. On the study more broadly: The samples span acute and convalescent COVID-19 from the United States, Italy and Spain.

Per the original methods: Amplification of reference gene primers was used by the study to estimate nucleated cell counts. Data came from immunoSEQ multiplex PCR; TCRdb stores just in-frame clones and leaves some out. Clone size and V and J calls were adopted from that table, with D and trimming inferred from the DNA. The table includes fewer than 40,000 clones, roughly 88% detected once. The TCR originated in a woman aged 70-85 years with active COVID-19. The specimen was peripheral blood. The chain links TRBV11-3 to TRBJ1-3; D ambiguous. Written as DNA, the CDR3 is TGTGCCAGCAGCTTAGATCTTAACAGACAAACTGGAAACACCATATATTTT. Protein: CASSLDLNRQTGNTIYF.